These 31 T cell receptor beta chains were sequenced from one sample in a study of blood T cell repertoires in COVID-19. The repertoire was sequenced with immunoSEQ multiplex PCR; TCRdb's copy has only in-frame clones and lacks some. The sample includes hundreds of thousands of clones, under 90% of them seen just once. The specimen sequenced was peripheral blood. All receptors derive from a woman of 80 years or more with active or convalescent COVID-19.

The V call is TRBV15, the J call TRBJ2-3, with TRBD1 matching 7 bases. CDR1 and CDR2 from the germline V gene are LNHNV and YYDKDF (reference sequence). With V trimmed by 0 bases and J by 1 base, 4 bases remained unmatched. The CDR3 extends over 16 amino acids. The CDR3 region has the DNA TGTGCCACCAGCAGAGAACGGCAGGGGGGCACAGATACGCAGTATTTT. The encoded protein is CATSRERQGGTDTQYF.

V gene TRBV19 combines with J gene TRBJ1-2; D gene unclear. The CDR3 totals 12 residues. Germline CDR1 LNHDA, CDR2 SQIVND (reference sequence). Deletions cut 5 bases from V and 4 bases from J, with 8 bases between. CDR3 residues: CASSRVSYGYTF. The CDR3 bases are TGTGCCAGTAGTCGGGTTTCCTATGGCTACACCTTC.

The chain uses TRBV2 and TRBJ2-7, with 8 bases fitting TRBD1. The CDR3 sequence is 14 residues long. Germline CDR1 is SNHLY and CDR2 is FYNNEI. Unmatched junction bases numbered 7, after V lost 5 bases and J lost 4 bases. The chain's CDR3 is CASSPARGPYEQYF. The CDR3 region has the DNA TGTGCCAGCAGTCCCGCCAGGGGGCCTTACGAGCAGTACTTC.

This clone turned up a few times. The chain recombines TRBV11-2 with TRBJ1-2; weak D call: TRBD1 (5 bases). Trimming cost V 5 bases and J 5 bases, with 9 bases left between them. Germline CDR1 is SGHAT and CDR2 is FQNNGV. The CDR3 contains 12 residues. CDR3 region: CASSPGPYGYTF. In DNA, the CDR3 is TGTGCCAGCAGCCCAGGGCCGTATGGCTACACCTTC.

Regarding this clone: Other nucleotide sequences from this sample produce the same CDR3. The V and J genes are TRBV7-2 and TRBJ2-3; the match to TRBD2 covers 10 bases. The CDR3 loop spans 17 amino acids. The V gene's germline CDR1 is SGHTA and CDR2 FQGNSA. After removal of 0 bases from V and 1 base from J, the junction contained 4 bases not matched to a gene. The CDR3 DNA follows: TGTGCCAGCAGCTTAGCCCCTCTAGCGGGGGGCACAGATACGCAGTATTTT. Amino acid sequence: CASSLAPLAGGTDTQYF.

The table lists this clone with a count of one. The chain links TRBV11-2 to TRBJ2-7, with no clear D. CDR1 and CDR2 from the germline V gene are SGHAT and FQNNGV. V was clipped by 1 base and J by 3 bases, with 10 bases between them. CDR3 size: 14 residues. The CDR3 region has the DNA TGTGCCAGCAGCTTAGGGTTAGTTCTCTACGAGCAGTACTTC. The encoded protein is CASSLGLVLYEQYF.

The chain employs TRBV7-8 and TRBJ2-3, with 9 bases fitting TRBD2. CDR1 is SGHVS and CDR2 is FQNEAQ in the germline V gene. V was clipped by 5 bases and J by 3 bases; unmatched bases: 6. This CDR3 has 15 amino acids. In DNA form, the CDR3 reads TGTGCCAGCAGCCACCCAGCGGGAGGTACAGATACGCAGTATTTT. Encoded protein: CASSHPAGGTDTQYF.

The gene calls are TRBV9 and TRBJ1-2; 10 nucleotides agree with TRBD1. Germline CDR1 and CDR2: SGDLS and YYNGEE. The V segment lost 3 bases and the J segment 5 bases; nucleotides outside the gene matches: 13. This CDR3 is 17 amino acids long. Written as DNA, the CDR3 is TGTGCCAGCAGCGGAGCCACCTCGACAGGGGGCGGATATGGCTACACCTTC. This codes for CASSGATSTGGGYGYTF.

The chain recombines TRBV28 with TRBJ1-5, with D perhaps matching TRBD1 (6 bases). The CDR3 is made up of 15 amino acids. CDR1 and CDR2 (germline): MDHEN, SYDVKM. Deletions cut 6 bases from V and 3 bases from J, with 15 bases between. DNA of the CDR3: TGTGCCAGCAGGGGAACAGGGATCCCCAATCAGCCCCAGCATTTT. Its protein product is CASRGTGIPNQPQHF.

The chain combines TRBV6-5 with TRBJ1-2, with a weak D call TRBD1 (6 bases). This CDR3 has 15 amino acids. Trimming removed 5 bases at V and 0 bases at J, with 13 bases between. Per germline, CDR1 MNHEY and CDR2 SVGAGI. For the CDR3, the DNA is TGTGCCAGCAGTCCCGGGACAAAGACTAACTATGGCTACACCTTC. The encoded protein is CASSPGTKTNYGYTF.

The gene calls are TRBV7-2 and TRBJ1-4; no clear D. The CDR3 covers 13 residues. Germline V gene sequence: CDR1 SGHTA, CDR2 FQGNSA. The V end lost 6 bases, the J end lost 8 bases, and 13 bases lay between the germline ends. The CDR3 coding sequence is TGTGCCAGCAGAACGTGGGAGGGCGAAAAACTGTTTTTT. It yields the protein CASRTWEGEKLFF.

The count of this clone is one. The V gene is TRBV5-1, the J gene TRBJ1-1; D ambiguous. V was cut by 9 bases and J by 5 bases, with 20 bases left in between. Per the germline V gene, CDR1 is SGHRS and CDR2 is YFSETQ. The CDR3 is 14 amino acids. CDR3 region: CATSRESYRTEAFF. DNA for the CDR3: TGCGCCACCTCTAGAGAGTCGTATAGGACTGAAGCTTTCTTT. Drawing the rest from reference TRBV5-1 and TRBJ1-1, the complete variable domain is KAGVTQTPRYLIKTRGQQVTLSCSPISGHRSVSWYQQTPGQGLQFLFEYFSETQRNKGNFPGRFSGRQFSNSRSEMNVSTLELGDSALYLCATSRESYRTEAFFGQGTRLTVV.

The chain joins TRBV10-3 to TRBJ2-2; 7 nucleotides align to TRBD2. Germline V gene lookup returns CDR1 ENHRY and CDR2 SYGVKD. The CDR3 has 13 amino acids. V dropped 5 bases and J dropped 3; count of bases not matched to a gene: 0. This chain's CDR3 is CAISRGDTGELFF. The CDR3 DNA reads TGTGCCATCAGTCGGGGGGACACCGGGGAGCTGTTTTTT.

This clone was seen only a few times. This chain connects TRBV9 to TRBJ2-5, with D possibly being TRBD2 (5 bases). Trimming removed 7 bases from V and 2 bases from J, with 12 bases in between. CDR1 and CDR2 from the germline V gene are SGDLS and YYNGEE. The CDR3 contains 13 residues. The CDR3 spells CASGRTPQETQYF. The DNA of the CDR3 is TGTGCCAGCGGTAGGACTCCTCAAGAGACCCAGTACTTC.

The J gene is TRBJ1-4, the V gene TRBV7-2, with 8 bases matching TRBD1. Germline CDR1 and CDR2: SGHTA and FQGNSA. This CDR3 is built from 14 residues. Trimming at V came to 4 bases and at J to 8 bases, leaving 6 bases not matched to a gene. This chain's CDR3 is CASSSGQGTEKLFF. The DNA for the CDR3 is TGTGCCAGCAGCTCCGGACAGGGTACCGAAAAACTGTTTTTT.

In DNA form, the CDR3 reads TGTGCCTGGGGACGGGAGGGTACGCAGTATTTT. Translation gives CAWGREGTQYF. The gene calls are TRBV30 and TRBJ2-3, with 8 bases identical to TRBD2. Germline loops: CDR1 GTSNPN, CDR2 SVGIG (reference sequence). The CDR3 extends over 11 amino acids. V gave up 5 bases and J gave up 8 bases; unmatched junction bases: 3.

V and J are TRBV5-1 and TRBJ2-1, with 7 nucleotides matching TRBD2. Germline trimming cut 7 bases from V and 5 bases from J; bases unmatched to any gene: 9. Germline CDR1 and CDR2: SGHRS and YFSETQ. This CDR3 spans 14 amino acids. The CDR3 protein is CASSYTGGNNEQFF. CDR3 in DNA: TGCGCCAGCTCCTATACCGGGGGGAACAATGAGCAGTTCTTC.

The rearrangement links TRBV4-1 to TRBJ1-4, with D tentatively TRBD1 (6 bases). The CDR3 covers 16 residues. Per germline, CDR1 MGHRA and CDR2 YSYEKL. The V end lost 3 bases, the J end lost 0 bases, and 11 bases lay between the germline ends. The CDR3: CASSQPTGSTNEKLFF. The CDR3, as DNA: TGCGCCAGCAGCCAGCCCACAGGGTCAACTAATGAAAAACTGTTTTTT.

The V and J genes are TRBV7-3 and TRBJ2-3; 7 bases map to TRBD2. The CDR3 totals 15 residues. The V gene's germline CDR1 is SGHTA and CDR2 FQGTGA. The V gene end was trimmed by 4 bases and the J gene end by 2 bases; junction bases not matched to a gene: 6. CDR3 in amino acids: CASSSSGATTDTQYF. CDR3 nucleotides: TGTGCCAGCAGCTCTAGCGGAGCCACCACAGATACGCAGTATTTT.

The V gene is TRBV6-5, the J gene TRBJ1-2; the match to TRBD1 covers 7 bases. The CDR3 loop spans 12 amino acids. Trimming at V came to 6 bases and at J to 4 bases, leaving 2 bases not matched to a gene. The germline V gene has CDR1 MNHEY and CDR2 SVGAGI. The CDR3 sequence is CASSRQGYGYTF. The CDR3 DNA is TGTGCCAGCAGCCGACAGGGCTATGGCTACACCTTC.

The V and J genes are TRBV4-2 and TRBJ2-2; D may be TRBD2 (6 bases). Germline-derived CDR1 and CDR2 are LGHNA and YNFKEQ. V was pared by 4 bases and J by 1 base, with 10 bases between. The CDR3 spans 15 residues. CDR3 sequence reads: CASSRDSMNTGELFF. The DNA of the CDR3 is TGTGCCAGCAGCCGGGACTCAATGAACACCGGGGAGCTGTTTTTT.

The chain recombines TRBV2 with TRBJ2-3; D is possibly TRBD1 (5 bases). V gave up 7 bases and J gave up 4 bases, with 12 bases separating them. This CDR3 contains 13 residues. CDR1 is SNHLY, CDR2 FYNNEI, per germline. The CDR3 bases are TGTGCCAGCACAAATTGGGGCCCAGATACGCAGTATTTT. It specifies CASTNWGPDTQYF.

This chain links TRBV6-6 with TRBJ1-6; TRBD1 matches 12 bases. Per the germline V gene, CDR1 is MNHNY and CDR2 is SVGAGI (reference sequence). The CDR3 contains 15 residues. V trimming: 7 bases; J trimming: 7 bases; junction bases outside the gene matches: 5. The CDR3 region has the DNA TGTGCCAGCATCCCGGGACAGGGGGCCAATTCACCCCTCCACTTT. Amino acids: CASIPGQGANSPLHF.

The rearrangement links TRBV10-1 to TRBJ2-7; unclear D gene. Germline CDR1 reads WNHNN; CDR2 reads SYGVQD (reference sequence). CDR3 length: 14 residues. V lost 3 bases and J lost 4, with 13 bases in between. CDR3 sequence: CASSEGRGRYEQYF. The DNA of the CDR3 is TGCGCCAGCAGTGAAGGTAGAGGCCGTTACGAGCAGTACTTC.

This sequence joins TRBV11-3 and TRBJ2-3; D may be TRBD1 (5 bases). Per the germline V gene, CDR1 is SGHNT and CDR2 is YENEEA. Trimming cost V 5 bases and J 12 bases, with 18 bases left between them. CDR3 length: 13 residues. The CDR3 DNA is TGTGCCAGCAGCCGCGACAAGACAGCGAGACAGTATTTT. Its protein is CASSRDKTARQYF. The whole variable domain, remainder taken from reference TRBV11-3 and TRBJ2-3, is EAGVVQSPRYKIIEKKQPVAFWCNPISGHNTLYWYLQNLGQGPELLIRYENEEAVDDSQLPKDRFSAERLKGVDSTLKIQPAELGDSAVYLCASSRDKTARQYFGPGTRLTVL.

The chain has TRBV6-2 or TRBV6-3 and TRBJ2-7, with unresolved D. CDR1 and CDR2 (germline): MNHEY, SVGEGT. The CDR3 is 13 amino acids. Trimming took off 2 bases at V and 2 bases at J, with 7 bases between the two ends. The CDR3 DNA reads as TGTGCCAGCAGTTACCAGCAGGCCTACGAGCAGTACTTC. It yields the protein CASSYQQAYEQYF.

This clone was counted once. The genes are TRBV14 and TRBJ2-1; D uncertain. V was shortened by 2 bases and J by 2 bases, with 10 bases between the two germline ends. In germline, CDR1 is SGHDN, CDR2 FVKESK. The length of the CDR3 is 15 residues. The CDR3 nucleotides are TGTGCCAGCAGCCAAAGTACCGACACCTACAATGAGCAGTTCTTC. Translation: CASSQSTDTYNEQFF.

The chain has TRBV7-2 and TRBJ2-6; D perhaps matches TRBD1 (5 bases). The CDR3 extends over 15 amino acids. Germline CDR1 is SGHTA and CDR2 is FQGNSA. V lost 5 bases and J 1 base, leaving 9 bases between the germline ends. CDR3 sequence reads: CASSGQGSGANVLTF. CDR3 bases: TGTGCCAGCAGCGGTCAGGGTTCTGGGGCCAACGTCCTGACTTTC.

There are a few counts of this clone. The gene calls are TRBV5-1 and TRBJ2-1; 10 bases agree with TRBD2. This CDR3 has 16 residues. The V segment lost 6 bases and the J segment 0 bases; nucleotides outside the gene matches: 6. Germline-derived CDR1 and CDR2 are SGHRS and YFSETQ. CDR3 region: CASKGSGGSSYNEQFF. The DNA for the CDR3 is TGCGCCAGCAAAGGTAGCGGGGGGAGCTCCTACAATGAGCAGTTCTTC.

CDR3 DNA: TGTGCCAGCAGTGTGACGGACTTCAATGAGCAGTTCTTC. Encoded protein: CASSVTDFNEQFF. This chain links TRBV2 with TRBJ2-1, with D possibly matching TRBD2 (5 bases). The CDR3 loop spans 13 amino acids. The V end was cut by 4 bases, the J end by 6 bases, with 10 bases between. Germline V CDR1 and CDR2: SNHLY, FYNNEI.

On this clone itself: Other DNA sequences in this specimen translate into the identical CDR3. This rearrangement joins TRBV7-9 to TRBJ2-7; D unclear. V was clipped by 5 bases and J by 0 bases, with 5 bases between them. The germline V gene encodes CDR1 SEHNR and CDR2 FQNEAQ (reference sequence). The CDR3 contains 12 residues. The CDR3 DNA is TGTGCCAGCAGCCCGAGCTCCTACGAGCAGTACTTC. Its translation is CASSPSSYEQYF.